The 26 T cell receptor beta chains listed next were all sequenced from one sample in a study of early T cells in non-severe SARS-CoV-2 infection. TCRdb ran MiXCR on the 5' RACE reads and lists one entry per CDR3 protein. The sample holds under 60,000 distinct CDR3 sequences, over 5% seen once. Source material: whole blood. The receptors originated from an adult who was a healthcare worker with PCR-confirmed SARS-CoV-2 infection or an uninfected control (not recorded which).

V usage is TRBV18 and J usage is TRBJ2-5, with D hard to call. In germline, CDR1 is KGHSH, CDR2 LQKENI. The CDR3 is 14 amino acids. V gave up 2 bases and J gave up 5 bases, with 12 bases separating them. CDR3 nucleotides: TGTGCCAGCTCACCAATGGAATATGTGGAGACCCAGTACTTC. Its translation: CASSPMEYVETQYF.

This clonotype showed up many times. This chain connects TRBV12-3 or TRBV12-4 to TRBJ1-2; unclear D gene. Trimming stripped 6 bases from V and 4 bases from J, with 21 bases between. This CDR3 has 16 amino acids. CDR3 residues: CASSPEYLEKGYGYTF. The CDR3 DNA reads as TGTGCCAGCAGCCCCGAGTACCTGGAGAAGGGCTATGGCTACACCTTC.

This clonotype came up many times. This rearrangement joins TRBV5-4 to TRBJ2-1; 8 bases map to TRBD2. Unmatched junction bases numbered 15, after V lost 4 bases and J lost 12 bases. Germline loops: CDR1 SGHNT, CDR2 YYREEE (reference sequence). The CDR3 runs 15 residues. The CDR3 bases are TGTGCCAGCAGCCCTCAGGGCGGGGGGCGCCTTAGGCAGTTCTTC. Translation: CASSPQGGGRLRQFF. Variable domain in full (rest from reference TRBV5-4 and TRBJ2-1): ETGVTQSPTHLIKTRGQQVTLRCSSQSGHNTVSWYQQALGQGPQFIFQYYREEENGRGNFPPRFSGLQFPNYSSELNVNALELDDSALYLCASSPQGGGRLRQFFGPGTRLTVL.

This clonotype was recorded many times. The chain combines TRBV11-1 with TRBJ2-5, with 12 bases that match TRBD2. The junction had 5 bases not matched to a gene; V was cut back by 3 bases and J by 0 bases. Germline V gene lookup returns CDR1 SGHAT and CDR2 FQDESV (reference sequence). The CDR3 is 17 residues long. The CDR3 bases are TGTGCCAGCAGCTTCGGTCTAGCGGGGGGGCACCAAGAGACCCAGTACTTC. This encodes CASSFGLAGGHQETQYF.

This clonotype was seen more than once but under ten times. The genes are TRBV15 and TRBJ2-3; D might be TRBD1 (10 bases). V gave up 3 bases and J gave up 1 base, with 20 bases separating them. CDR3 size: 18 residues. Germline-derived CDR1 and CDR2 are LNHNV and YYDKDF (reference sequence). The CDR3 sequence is CATSRGTGASGGTDTQYF. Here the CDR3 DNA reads TGTGCCACCAGCAGGGGGACAGGGGCTAGCGGGGGCACAGATACGCAGTATTTT.

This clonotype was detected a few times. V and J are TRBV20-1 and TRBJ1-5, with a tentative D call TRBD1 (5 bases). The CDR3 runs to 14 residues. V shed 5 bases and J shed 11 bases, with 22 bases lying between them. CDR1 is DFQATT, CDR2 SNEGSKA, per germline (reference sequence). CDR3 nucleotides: TGCAGTGCTCCACAGGTGGGTCTCCTTTCGACCCAGCATTTT. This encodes CSAPQVGLLSTQHF.

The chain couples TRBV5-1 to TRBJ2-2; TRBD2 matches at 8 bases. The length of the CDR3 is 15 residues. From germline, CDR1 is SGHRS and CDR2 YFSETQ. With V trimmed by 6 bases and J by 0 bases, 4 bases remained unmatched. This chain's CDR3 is CASKVAGPNTGELFF. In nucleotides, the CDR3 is TGCGCCAGCAAAGTAGCGGGACCGAACACCGGGGAGCTGTTTTTT.

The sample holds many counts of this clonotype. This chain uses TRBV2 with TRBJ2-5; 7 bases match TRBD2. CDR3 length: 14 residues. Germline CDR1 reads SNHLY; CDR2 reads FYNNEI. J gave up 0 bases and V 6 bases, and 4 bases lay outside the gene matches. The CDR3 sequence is CASRPTSNQETQYF. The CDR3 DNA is TGTGCCAGCAGACCGACTAGCAACCAAGAGACCCAGTACTTC.

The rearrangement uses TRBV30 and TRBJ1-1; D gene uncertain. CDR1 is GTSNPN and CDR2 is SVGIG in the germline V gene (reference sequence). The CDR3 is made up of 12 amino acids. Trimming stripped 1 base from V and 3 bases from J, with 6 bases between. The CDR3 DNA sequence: TGTGCCTGGAGTGGGCGGGACACTGAAGCTTTCTTT. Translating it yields CAWSGRDTEAFF.

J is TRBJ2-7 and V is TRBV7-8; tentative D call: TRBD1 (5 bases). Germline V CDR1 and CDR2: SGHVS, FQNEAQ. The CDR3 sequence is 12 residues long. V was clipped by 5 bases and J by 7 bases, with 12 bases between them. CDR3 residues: CASSALRVEQYF. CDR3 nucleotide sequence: TGTGCCAGCAGCGCCCTCAGGGTTGAGCAGTACTTC.

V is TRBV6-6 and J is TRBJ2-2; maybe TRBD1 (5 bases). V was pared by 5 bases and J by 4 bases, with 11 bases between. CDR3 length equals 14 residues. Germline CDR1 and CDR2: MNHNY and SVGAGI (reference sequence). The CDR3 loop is CASSLDRSTGELFF. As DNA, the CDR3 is TGTGCCAGCAGTCTCGACAGATCCACCGGGGAGCTGTTTTTT.

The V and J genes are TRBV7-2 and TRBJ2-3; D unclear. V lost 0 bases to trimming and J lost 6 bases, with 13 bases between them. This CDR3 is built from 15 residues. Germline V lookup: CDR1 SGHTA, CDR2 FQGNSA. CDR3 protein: CASSLAWRLSDTQYF. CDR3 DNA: TGTGCCAGCAGCTTAGCGTGGCGACTCTCGGATACGCAGTATTTT.

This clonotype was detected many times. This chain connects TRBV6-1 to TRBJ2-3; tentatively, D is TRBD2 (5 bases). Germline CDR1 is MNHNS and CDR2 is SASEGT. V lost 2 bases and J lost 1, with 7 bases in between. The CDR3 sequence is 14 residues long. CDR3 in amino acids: CASSEWRGTDTQYF. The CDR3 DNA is TGTGCCAGCAGTGAATGGCGGGGCACAGATACGCAGTATTTT.

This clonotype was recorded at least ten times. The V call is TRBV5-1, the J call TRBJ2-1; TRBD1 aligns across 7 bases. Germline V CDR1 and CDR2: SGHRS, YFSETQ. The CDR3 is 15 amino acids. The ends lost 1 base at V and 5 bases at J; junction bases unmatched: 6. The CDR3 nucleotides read TGCGCCAGCAGCTTGTTAGGACAGGTAAACAATGAGCAGTTCTTC. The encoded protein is CASSLLGQVNNEQFF.

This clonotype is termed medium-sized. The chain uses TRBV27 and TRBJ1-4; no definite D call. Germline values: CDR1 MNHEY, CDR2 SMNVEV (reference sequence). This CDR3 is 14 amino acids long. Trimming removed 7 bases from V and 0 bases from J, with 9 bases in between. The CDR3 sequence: CASTTDPTNEKLFF. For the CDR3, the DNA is TGTGCCAGCACAACGGACCCAACTAATGAAAAACTGTTTTTT. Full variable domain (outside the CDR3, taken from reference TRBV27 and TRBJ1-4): EAQVTQNPRYLITVTGKKLTVTCSQNMNHEYMSWYRQDPGLGLRQIYYSMNVEVTDKGDVPEGYKVSRKEKRNFPLILESPSPNQTSLYFCASTTDPTNEKLFFGSGTQLSVL.

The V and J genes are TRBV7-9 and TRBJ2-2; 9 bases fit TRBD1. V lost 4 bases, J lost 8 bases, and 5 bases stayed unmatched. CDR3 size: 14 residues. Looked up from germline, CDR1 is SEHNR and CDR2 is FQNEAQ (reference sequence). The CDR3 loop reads CASSSGTGSGELFF. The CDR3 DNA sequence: TGTGCCAGCAGCTCCGGGACAGGGTCTGGGGAGCTGTTTTTT.

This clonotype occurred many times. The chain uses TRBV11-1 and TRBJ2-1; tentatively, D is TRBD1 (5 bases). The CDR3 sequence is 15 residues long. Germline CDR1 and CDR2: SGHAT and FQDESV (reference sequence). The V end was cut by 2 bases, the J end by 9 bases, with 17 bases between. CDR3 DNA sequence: TGTGCCAGCAGCTTATTTAGGGTAGGGGCTGGTGAGCAGTTCTTC. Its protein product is CASSLFRVGAGEQFF.

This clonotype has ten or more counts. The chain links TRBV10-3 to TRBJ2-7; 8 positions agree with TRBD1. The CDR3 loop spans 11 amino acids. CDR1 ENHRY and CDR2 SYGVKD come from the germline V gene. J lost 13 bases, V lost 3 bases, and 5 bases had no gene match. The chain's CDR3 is CAISDGQGTYF. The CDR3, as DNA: TGTGCCATCAGTGATGGACAGGGCACCTACTTC.

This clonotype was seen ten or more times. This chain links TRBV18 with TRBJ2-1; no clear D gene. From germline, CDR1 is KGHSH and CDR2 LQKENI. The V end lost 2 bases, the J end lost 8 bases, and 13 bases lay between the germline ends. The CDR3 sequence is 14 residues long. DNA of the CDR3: TGTGCCAGCTCACCAATGCCCCTTGGGGATGAGCAGTTCTTC. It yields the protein CASSPMPLGDEQFF.

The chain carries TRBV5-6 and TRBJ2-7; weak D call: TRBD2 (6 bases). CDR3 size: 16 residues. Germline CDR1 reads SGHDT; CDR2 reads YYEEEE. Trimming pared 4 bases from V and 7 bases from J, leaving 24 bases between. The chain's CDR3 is CASSPGPAGPQEEQYF. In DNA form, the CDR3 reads TGTGCCAGCAGCCCCGGGCCGGCGGGACCGCAAGAGGAGCAGTACTTC.

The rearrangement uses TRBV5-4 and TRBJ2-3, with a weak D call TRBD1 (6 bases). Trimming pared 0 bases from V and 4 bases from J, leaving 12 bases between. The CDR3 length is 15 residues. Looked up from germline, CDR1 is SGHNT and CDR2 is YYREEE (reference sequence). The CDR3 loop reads CASSLAGAQADTQYF. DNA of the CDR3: TGTGCCAGCAGCTTGGCAGGGGCGCAGGCAGATACGCAGTATTTT.

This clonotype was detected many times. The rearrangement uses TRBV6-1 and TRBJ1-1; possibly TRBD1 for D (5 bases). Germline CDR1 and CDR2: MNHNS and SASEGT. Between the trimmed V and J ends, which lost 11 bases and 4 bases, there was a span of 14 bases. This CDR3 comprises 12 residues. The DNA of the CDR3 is TGTGCCTGTCAGTGGGGGGGCACTGAAGCTTTCTTT. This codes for CACQWGGTEAFF.

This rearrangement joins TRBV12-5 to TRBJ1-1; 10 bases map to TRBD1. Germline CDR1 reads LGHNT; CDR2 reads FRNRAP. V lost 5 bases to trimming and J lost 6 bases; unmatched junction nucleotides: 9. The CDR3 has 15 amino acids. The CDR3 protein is CASGPFRTGGAEAFF. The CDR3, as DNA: TGTGCTAGTGGTCCGTTTAGGACAGGGGGGGCTGAAGCTTTCTTT.

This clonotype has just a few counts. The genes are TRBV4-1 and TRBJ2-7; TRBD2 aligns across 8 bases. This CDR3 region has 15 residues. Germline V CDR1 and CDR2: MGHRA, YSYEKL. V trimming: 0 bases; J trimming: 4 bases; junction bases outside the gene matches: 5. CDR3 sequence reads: CASSQDRTSRYEQYF. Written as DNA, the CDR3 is TGCGCCAGCAGCCAAGATAGGACTAGCAGATACGAGCAGTACTTC.

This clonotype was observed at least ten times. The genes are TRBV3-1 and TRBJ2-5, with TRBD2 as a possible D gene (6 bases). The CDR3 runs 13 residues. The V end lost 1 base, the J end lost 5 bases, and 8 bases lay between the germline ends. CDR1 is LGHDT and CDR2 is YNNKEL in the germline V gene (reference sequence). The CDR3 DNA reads TGTGCCAGCAGCCAAGCGGGGAGGGAGACCCAGTACTTC. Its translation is CASSQAGRETQYF.

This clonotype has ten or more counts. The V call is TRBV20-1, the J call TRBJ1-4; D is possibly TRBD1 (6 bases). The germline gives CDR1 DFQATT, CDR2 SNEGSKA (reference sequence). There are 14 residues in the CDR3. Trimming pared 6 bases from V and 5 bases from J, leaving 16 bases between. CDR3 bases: TGCAGTGCCATAAACGCCAGGGGAAATGAAAAACTGTTTTTT. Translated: CSAINARGNEKLFF.